Here is one T cell receptor beta chain with its context. Germline loops: CDR1 MNHNY, CDR2 SVGAGI (reference sequence). The CDR3 spans 14 residues. V lost 6 bases and J 1 base, leaving 12 bases between the germline ends. Time point here: pre-treatment sample, taken before nivolumab and TIL therapy. The data derive from a study of TIL therapy for anti-PD-1-resistant metastatic lung cancer. The libraries were made with immunoSEQ v3. Sequencing depth was about 2 million read pairs for survey level, roughly 4.5-6 million for deep. The repertoire was sequenced with immunoSEQ multiplex PCR; TCRdb's copy has only in-frame clones and lacks some. The sample holds more than 45,000 clones, around 70% seen once.

The chain is built from TRBV6-6 and TRBJ2-5; no clear D. This receptor was obtained from a person aged 25 to 85 with non-small cell lung cancer. Sequences were derived from blood, sampled at baseline. The DNA of the CDR3 is TGTGCCAGCAGACTGGACGCTCCCCAAGAGACCCAGTACTTC. It encodes CASRLDAPQETQYF.